This TCR beta chain was sequenced in a study of CD8+CD57+ T cells in acquired aplastic anemia. Study-wide background: Sorted cells (CD4+ and CD8+) yielded DNA amounts that averaged approximately 3.2 ug. Study observations and caveats: Between the patient and control groups, CD8+ Simpson's diversity did not differ significantly. Patients and controls shared some 29 CD8+ CDR3 sequences, which appeared highly expressed in patients and within their immunodominant clones.

Selection for sequencing was limited to patients who had shown CD8+CD57+ cell expansion by flow cytometry. At blood sampling, none of the patients had yet received therapy. Profiling that covered TCR beta VDJ and CDR3 relied on genomic DNA as its template. TCRdb recomputed calls from the reads with MiXCR, one row per CDR3 protein. Of roughly 250,000 distinct CDR3 sequences in the sample, around 82% are singletons; the top ten hold about 41%. This clonotype was recorded many times. Its antigen remains unidentified. V lost 5 bases to trimming and J lost 1 base, with 14 bases between them. The CDR3 spans 15 residues. Per germline, CDR1 SGHVS and CDR2 FQNEAQ.

This chain joins TRBV7-8 and TRBJ1-1; possibly TRBD1 for D (6 bases). The sequenced sample consisted of sorted CD4+, CD8+, or CD8+CD57+ T cells (not recorded which) from PBMCs. The sequence was obtained from a human donor with aplastic anemia. CDR3 residues: CASSGAGGANTEAFF. The CDR3 DNA is TGTGCCAGCAGCGGAGCGGGGGGGGCGAACACTGAAGCTTTCTTT.